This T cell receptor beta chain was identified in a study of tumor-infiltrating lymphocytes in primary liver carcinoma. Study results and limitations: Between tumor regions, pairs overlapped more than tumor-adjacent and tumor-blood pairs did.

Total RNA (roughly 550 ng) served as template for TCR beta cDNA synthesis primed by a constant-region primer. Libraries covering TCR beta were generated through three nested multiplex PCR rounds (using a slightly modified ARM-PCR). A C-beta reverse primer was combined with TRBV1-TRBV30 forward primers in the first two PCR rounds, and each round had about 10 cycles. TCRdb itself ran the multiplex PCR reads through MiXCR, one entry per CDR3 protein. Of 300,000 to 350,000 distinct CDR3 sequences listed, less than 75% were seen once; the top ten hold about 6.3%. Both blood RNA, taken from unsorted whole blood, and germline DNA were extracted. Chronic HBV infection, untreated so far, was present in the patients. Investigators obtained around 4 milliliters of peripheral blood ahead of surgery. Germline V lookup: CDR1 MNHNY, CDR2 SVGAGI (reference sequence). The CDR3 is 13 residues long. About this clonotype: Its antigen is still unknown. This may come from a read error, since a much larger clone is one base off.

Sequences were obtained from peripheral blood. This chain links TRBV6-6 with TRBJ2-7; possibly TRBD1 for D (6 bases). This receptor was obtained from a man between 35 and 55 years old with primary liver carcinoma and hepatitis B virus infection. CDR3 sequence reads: CASGYRDTYEQYF. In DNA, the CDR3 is TGTGCCAGCGGTTACAGGGACACCTACGAGCAGTACTTC.